This T cell receptor (beta chain) was found in a study of blood T cell repertoires in COVID-19. Study background: PBMCs, B-cell-depleted T cells, or T cells provided the cDNA or gDNA that made up the material.

As originally analysed: It was from reference gene primer amplification that nucleated cell counts were estimated. Measured with immunoSEQ multiplex PCR; TCRdb has only the in-frame clones, and not every one. That table gives V, J and clone size, and the DNA gave D and trimming. The sample contains approximately 72,000 clones, approximately 84% of which appear only once. This CDR3 is built from 13 residues. Germline V CDR1 and CDR2: MNHNY, SVGAGI (reference sequence). V lost 7 bases and J lost 4; bases outside the gene matches: 4. The genes are TRBV6-6 and TRBJ1-2; 9 nucleotides match TRBD1. The sequence was collected from a man in his fifties with active COVID-19. The sequencing input was peripheral blood. The CDR3 nucleotides are TGTGCCAGCACCCGGGACAGGGTCTATGGCTACACCTTC. Amino acids: CASTRDRVYGYTF.